Reported below is one TCR beta chain. Looked up from germline, CDR1 is SGDLS and CDR2 is YYNGEE. V lost 3 bases, J lost 4 bases, and 16 bases lay in between. The CDR3 consists of 15 residues. The entry originates in a study of OX40 agonist ivuxolimab in advanced cancers. Some clones are missing from TCRdb's copy, which holds only in-frame ones; the method was immunoSEQ multiplex PCR. The sample contains tens of thousands of clones, about 90% of which appear only once. The chain links TRBV9 to TRBJ1-2; TRBD1 might be the D (6 bases). The sample was CD4+ or CD8+ T cells sorted from blood, taken in a trial of the OX40 agonist ivuxolimab. The receptor was derived from an adult with an advanced solid tumor such as melanoma, head and neck, liver or kidney cancer. CDR3 in amino acids: CASSAGGGRVYGYTF. The CDR3 nucleotides are TGTGCCAGCAGCGCGGGTGGGGGGCGAGTCTATGGCTACACCTTC.